The rows below give T cell receptor beta chains drawn from one sample of a study of early T cells in non-severe SARS-CoV-2 infection. TCRdb called the 5' RACE reads again in MiXCR, with one record for every CDR3 protein. This sample yields tens of thousands of distinct CDR3 sequences, of which roughly a tenth are seen a single time; about 9.9% belongs to the top ten. Sequences were obtained from whole blood. These TCRs come from an adult who was a healthcare worker with PCR-confirmed SARS-CoV-2 infection or an uninfected control (not recorded which). Both conserved end residues are part of each CDR3. The D gene is left open where the match is weak. Size is stated for part of the rows, as once, few or many counts, or as a class when the clone is expanded.

d_gene: TRBD2; v_gene: TRBV10-2; abundance: few; j_gene: TRBJ2-7; CDR3aa: CASSDPSGGPYEQYF
d_gene: .; v_gene: TRBV6-5; abundance: few; j_gene: TRBJ1-4; CDR3aa: CASRSTNEKLFF
d_gene: .; v_gene: TRBV19; abundance: many; j_gene: TRBJ1-5; CDR3aa: CASSIVWTADNQPQHF
d_gene: TRBD2; v_gene: TRBV7-3; abundance: many; j_gene: TRBJ2-3; CDR3aa: CASSASAGGNRNTQYF
d_gene: .; v_gene: TRBV20-1; abundance: .; j_gene: TRBJ1-1; CDR3aa: CSAREGREDRAFF
d_gene: .; v_gene: TRBV5-1; abundance: .; j_gene: TRBJ1-1; CDR3aa: CASSLAGTRDPTEAFF
d_gene: .; v_gene: TRBV7-2; abundance: few; j_gene: TRBJ2-7; CDR3aa: CASSSSNLRSGEQYF
d_gene: .; v_gene: TRBV14; abundance: many; j_gene: TRBJ2-7; CDR3aa: CASSQDLAYEQYF
d_gene: .; v_gene: TRBV18; abundance: few; j_gene: TRBJ2-5; CDR3aa: CASSPWNPETQYF
d_gene: .; v_gene: TRBV10-2; abundance: many; j_gene: TRBJ2-7; CDR3aa: CASNHRDEQYF